A single sample gave rise to the 26 T cell receptor beta chains below, sequenced in a study of T cells in Graves' hyperthyroidism and ophthalmopathy. TCR beta CDR3 regions were amplified from RNA. RT-PCR in the first round (using the HTBI primer set) targeted the TCR CDR3. TCRdb re-called the multiplex PCR reads through MiXCR, storing one row per CDR3 protein. The sample includes around 530,000 distinct CDR3 sequences, 17% seen only once; the top ten take 15% to 20%. Sample: blood. Receptor source: a woman between 18 and 29 years old with Graves' ophthalmopathy.

In this sample, this clonotype turned up many times. This rearrangement joins TRBV6-1 to TRBJ1-1; 7 positions agree with TRBD1. Per germline, CDR1 MNHNS and CDR2 SASEGT. This CDR3 has 15 residues. V was pared by 5 bases and J by 1 base, with 7 bases of the junction left unmatched. The CDR3 nucleotides read TGTGCCAGCAGTTCCCCGACAGGGAAGAACACTGAAGCTTTCTTT. Amino acids: CASSSPTGKNTEAFF.

In this sample, this clonotype turned up a few times. This sequence joins TRBV15 and TRBJ1-2, with TRBD1 as a possible D gene (5 bases). This CDR3 has 15 residues. V was shortened by 5 bases and J by 3 bases, with 16 bases between the two germline ends. CDR1 and CDR2 (germline): LNHNV, YYDKDF (reference sequence). Written as DNA, the CDR3 is TGTGCCACCAGCGGATACACCTTAGGGGACTATGGCTACACCTTC. Translation gives CATSGYTLGDYGYTF.

The chain has TRBV13 and TRBJ1-2, with 8 bases matching TRBD1. The germline gives CDR1 PRHDT, CDR2 FYEKMQ (reference sequence). The CDR3 is 13 amino acids. Losses at the gene ends were 8 bases for V and 3 bases for J; bases not matched to a gene: 5. The CDR3: CASADRVDYGYTF. CDR3 in DNA: TGTGCCAGCGCGGACAGGGTGGACTATGGCTACACCTTC.

A few counts support this clonotype. V and J are TRBV29-1 and TRBJ2-1, with TRBD2 matching over 10 bases. With V trimmed by 2 bases and J by 8 bases, 12 bases remained unmatched. The CDR3 is 16 amino acids. The germline V gene encodes CDR1 SQVTM and CDR2 ANQGSEA. The CDR3 loop reads CSVETGLAGESYEQFF. For the CDR3, the DNA is TGCAGCGTTGAAACCGGGCTAGCGGGGGAGTCGTATGAGCAGTTCTTC.

This sequence joins TRBV6-2 or TRBV6-3 and TRBJ1-5; no firm D call. Germline-derived CDR1 and CDR2 are MNHEY and SVGEGT. The CDR3 totals 12 residues. V dropped 2 bases and J dropped 6 bases, with 5 bases sitting between them. The CDR3 nucleotides are TGTGCCAGCAGTTACAGAACTCAGCCCCAGCATTTT. Encoded protein: CASSYRTQPQHF.

This clonotype has a count of ten or more. The genes are TRBV28 and TRBJ2-1, with 10 bases that match TRBD2. The CDR3 totals 14 residues. Germline V CDR1 and CDR2: MDHEN, SYDVKM. J lost 4 bases, V lost 7 bases, and 4 bases had no gene match. This CDR3 reads CASKAGGPYNEQFF. DNA of the CDR3: TGTGCCAGCAAAGCGGGAGGGCCGTACAATGAGCAGTTCTTC.

This clonotype was seen many times. CDR3 loop: CASSYASGRAYEQYF. CDR3 DNA sequence: TGTGCCAGCAGTTACGCGAGCGGGAGGGCCTACGAGCAGTACTTC. The rearrangement uses TRBV6-2 or TRBV6-3 and TRBJ2-7; 10 positions agree with TRBD2. Trimming removed 2 bases from V and 2 bases from J; junction bases left unmatched: 3. Germline values: CDR1 MNHEY, CDR2 SVGEGT. CDR3 length: 15 residues.

Points on this clonotype: With a much larger clone just one base away, this may be a read error. The chain joins TRBV3-1 to TRBJ2-7; 8 positions agree with TRBD2. V shed 1 base and J 6 bases; nucleotides not matched to a gene: 5. Germline CDR1 and CDR2: LGHDT and YNNKEL (reference sequence). The CDR3 extends over 14 amino acids. The CDR3 spells CASSQAGGPGEQYF. Written as DNA, the CDR3 is TGTGCCAGCAGCCAAGCGGGGGGGCCAGGCGAGCAGTACTTC.

This clonotype was counted a few times. The chain links TRBV5-4 to TRBJ1-2; D is unresolved. V gave up 2 bases and J gave up 11 bases, with 13 bases separating them. Looked up from germline, CDR1 is SGHNT and CDR2 is YYREEE (reference sequence). There are 12 residues in the CDR3. This CDR3 reads CASSLRGMGYTF. CDR3 in DNA: TGTGCCAGCAGCTTACGGGGTATGGGGTACACCTTC.

This clonotype was recorded at least ten times. The chain has TRBV11-2 and TRBJ2-7; D might be TRBD1 or TRBD2, each matching 5 bases. Looked up from germline, CDR1 is SGHAT and CDR2 is FQNNGV. Deletions cut 5 bases from V and 4 bases from J, with 18 bases between. This CDR3 has 15 residues. CDR3 in DNA: TGTGCCAGCAGCCAAAGTTCGGGGCAAACATACGAGCAGTACTTC. Translation gives CASSQSSGQTYEQYF.

This clonotype was observed many times. The J gene is TRBJ1-1, the V gene TRBV12-3 or TRBV12-4; no reliable D call. V was clipped by 7 bases and J by 1 base, with 19 bases between them. There are 16 residues in the CDR3. The DNA for the CDR3 is TGTGCCAGCACCACCGTCAACATTTACCCGAACACTGAAGCTTTCTTT. This gives the protein CASTTVNIYPNTEAFF.

There are many counts of this clonotype. The chain is built from TRBV5-1 and TRBJ2-7; 8 positions match TRBD2. Germline lookup yields CDR1 SGHRS and CDR2 YFSETQ. This CDR3 is built from 15 residues. Unmatched junction bases numbered 11, after V lost 7 bases and J lost 2 bases. The CDR3 DNA reads TGCGCCAGCCGTCAACTAGCGGACAGCCCCTACGAGCAGTACTTC. Translation gives CASRQLADSPYEQYF.

This clonotype was picked up a small number of times. Here the CDR3 DNA reads TGCGCCAGCAGCCAACTTCGCGGGGGTACCAACACAGATACGCAGTATTTT. Protein: CASSQLRGGTNTDTQYF. This chain links TRBV4-1 with TRBJ2-3; 7 positions agree with TRBD2. This CDR3 comprises 17 residues. Germline CDR1 and CDR2: MGHRA and YSYEKL. V dropped 2 bases and J dropped 2; count of bases not matched to a gene: 10.

At least ten counts were recorded for this clonotype. The chain uses TRBV7-8 and TRBJ1-1, with D unclear. The ends were cut back, 5 bases at V and 1 base at J, with 14 bases in the middle. Germline CDR1 and CDR2: SGHVS and FQNEAQ. The CDR3 has 15 amino acids. Here the CDR3 DNA reads TGTGCCAGCAGCCCCCGTCTGGGGAAGAACACTGAAGCTTTCTTT. It yields the protein CASSPRLGKNTEAFF.

This rearrangement joins TRBV27 to TRBJ1-1; no firm D call. The V gene lost 2 bases and the J gene lost 7 bases, with 11 bases spanning the gap. The CDR3 consists of 13 residues. CDR1 and CDR2 from the germline V gene are MNHEY and SMNVEV (reference sequence). CDR3 amino acids: CASSLGEGLEAFF. CDR3 in DNA: TGTGCCAGCAGTTTAGGGGAGGGCCTTGAAGCTTTCTTT.

J is TRBJ2-5 and V is TRBV20-1, with 7 positions matching TRBD2. Looked up from germline, CDR1 is DFQATT and CDR2 is SNEGSKA (reference sequence). V was clipped by 3 bases and J by 2 bases; unmatched bases: 15. This CDR3 is 17 amino acids long. CDR3: CSARDPSPLLAQETQYF. The CDR3 DNA is TGCAGTGCTAGGGACCCTTCCCCCCTACTAGCGCAAGAGACCCAGTACTTC.

The DNA for the CDR3 is TGTGCCACCAGCAGAGCCCCGTTAGTCCAGGAGACCCAGTACTTC. Its translation: CATSRAPLVQETQYF. This chain connects TRBV15 to TRBJ2-5, with D unresolved. Trimming took 1 base from V and 5 from J, leaving 14 bases between them. CDR1 and CDR2 from the germline V gene are LNHNV and YYDKDF (reference sequence). The CDR3 sequence is 15 residues long.

The chain recombines TRBV7-9 with TRBJ2-7; the match to TRBD1 covers 7 bases. V lost 1 base to trimming and J lost 3 bases; unmatched junction nucleotides: 9. The CDR3 sequence is 16 residues long. Germline assignment: CDR1 SEHNR and CDR2 FQNEAQ (reference sequence). CDR3: CASSLVVGGEDYEQYF. DNA of the CDR3: TGTGCCAGCAGCTTAGTTGTAGGGGGCGAAGACTACGAGCAGTACTTC. The variable domain in full, with the rest retrieved from reference TRBV7-9 and TRBJ2-7, is DTGVSQNPRHKITKRGQNVTFRCDPISEHNRLYWYRQTLGQGPEFLTYFQNEAQLEKSRLLSDRFSAERPKGSFSTLEIQRTEQGDSAMYLCASSLVVGGEDYEQYFGPGTRLTVT.

This clonotype was recorded a few times. This sequence joins TRBV5-1 and TRBJ2-7; 8 bases are shared with TRBD1. The V gene's germline CDR1 is SGHRS and CDR2 YFSETQ. The CDR3 covers 14 residues. V shed 6 bases and J 4 bases; nucleotides not matched to a gene: 9. CDR3 amino acids: CASKSMDREYEQYF. The CDR3 DNA is TGCGCCAGCAAGTCCATGGACAGGGAATACGAGCAGTACTTC. Drawing the rest from reference TRBV5-1 and TRBJ2-7, the complete variable domain is KAGVTQTPRYLIKTRGQQVTLSCSPISGHRSVSWYQQTPGQGLQFLFEYFSETQRNKGNFPGRFSGRQFSNSRSEMNVSTLELGDSALYLCASKSMDREYEQYFGPGTRLTVT.

The rearrangement uses TRBV11-2 and TRBJ2-1, with TRBD2 identical over 11 bases. Trimming at V came to 2 bases and at J to 8 bases, leaving 5 bases not matched to a gene. Germline CDR1 is SGHAT and CDR2 is FQNNGV. The CDR3 length is 15 residues. CDR3 protein: CASSLLAGGSHEQFF. The CDR3 DNA reads TGTGCCAGCAGCTTACTAGCGGGAGGTTCCCATGAGCAGTTCTTC.

This clonotype came up once. The rearrangement uses TRBV29-1 and TRBJ2-1; 8 nucleotides align to TRBD1. The CDR3 totals 14 residues. Germline CDR1 SQVTM, CDR2 ANQGSEA. V shed 4 bases, J shed 9 bases, and the junction held 11 bases outside the gene matches. CDR3 amino acids: CSVVGQGAPVEQFF. Here the CDR3 DNA reads TGCAGCGTTGTGGGGCAGGGGGCTCCAGTTGAGCAGTTCTTC.

This clonotype was counted at least ten times. The J gene is TRBJ2-5, the V gene TRBV11-3; 9 bases agree with TRBD1. The V gene end was trimmed by 4 bases and the J gene end by 5 bases; junction bases not matched to a gene: 2. The CDR3 length is 13 residues. The V gene's germline CDR1 is SGHNT and CDR2 YENEEA. Here the CDR3 reads CASSSGTGETQYF. CDR3 in DNA: TGTGCCAGCAGCTCCGGGACAGGGGAGACCCAGTACTTC.

V usage is TRBV5-1 and J usage is TRBJ2-3, with D unclear. Between the trimmed V and J ends, which lost 4 bases and 0 bases, there was a span of 15 bases. Germline lookup yields CDR1 SGHRS and CDR2 YFSETQ. This CDR3 spans 16 amino acids. The CDR3 DNA follows: TGCGCCAGCAGCGTGATCAGGCGTACTAGCACAGATACGCAGTATTTT. Translated, it gives CASSVIRRTSTDTQYF.

This clonotype was detected only a few times. The chain uses TRBV27 and TRBJ1-1; tentative D call: TRBD1 (5 bases). The V gene's germline CDR1 is MNHEY and CDR2 SMNVEV (reference sequence). The V end was cut by 2 bases, the J end by 6 bases, with 22 bases between. This CDR3 comprises 17 residues. In nucleotides, the CDR3 is TGTGCCAGCAGTTTAAGTGCGGGGCCCTATCTCACTTCTGAAGCTTTCTTT. It encodes CASSLSAGPYLTSEAFF.

There are a few counts of this clonotype. This sequence joins TRBV27 and TRBJ1-6; D is possibly TRBD1 (5 bases). The germline V gene has CDR1 MNHEY and CDR2 SMNVEV (reference sequence). The CDR3 covers 11 residues. V lost 9 bases and J lost 9, with 9 bases in between. CDR3 DNA: TGTGCCAGTGGACAAATTTCACCCCTCCACTTT. The encoded protein is CASGQISPLHF.

The chain recombines TRBV7-9 with TRBJ2-3; 11 bases are a match to TRBD2. Germline V gives CDR1 SEHNR, CDR2 FQNEAQ (reference sequence). This CDR3 has 15 amino acids. The ends lost 5 bases at V and 5 bases at J; junction bases unmatched: 6. The CDR3 reads CASSKGLAEVDTQYF. Here the CDR3 DNA reads TGTGCCAGCAGCAAGGGACTAGCGGAGGTAGATACGCAGTATTTT.